This T cell receptor beta chain was captured in a study of tumor-infiltrating lymphocytes in oesophageal squamous cell carcinoma. Via MiXCR, TCRdb re-called the PCR reads, giving one row per CDR3 protein. The sample includes just over 15,000 distinct CDR3 sequences, 50% of them seen just once. This clonotype was seen a few times. Trimming cost V 1 base and J 5 bases; bases outside gene matches: 4. This CDR3 contains 15 residues. Germline V gene lookup returns CDR1 SGHTA and CDR2 FQGNSA. The clonotype originates from a male donor with esophageal squamous cell carcinoma. The sample consisted of esophageal tumor tissue. This rearrangement joins TRBV7-2 to TRBJ2-3; 9 bases agree with TRBD2. CDR3 bases: TGTGCCAGCAGCTTAGTTGCGGGAGGGGGAGATACGCAGTATTTT. Its protein is CASSLVAGGGDTQYF.